The T cell receptor (beta chain) described here comes from a study of cytomegalovirus exposure and HLA in healthy donors. Study-level findings and limits: Overall, around 160 TCR beta chains were annotated as cytomegalovirus-associated.

Among the approximately 130 subjects of the validation cohort, separate from the roughly 650-subject first cohort, were the donors. Produced via immunoSEQ multiplex PCR; TCRdb's table is partial and in-frame only. Of 220,000 or so clones listed, approximately 88% are singletons. Trimming took 2 bases from V and 0 from J, leaving 4 bases between them. The CDR3 sequence is 14 residues long. Germline-derived CDR1 and CDR2 are SNHLY and FYNNEI. Note on this clone: Its target is not known.

The sequence derives from a woman aged 25 to 45 in good health and CMV-seropositive. J is TRBJ1-4 and V is TRBV2; D gene ambiguous. Material: PBMCs. Written as DNA, the CDR3 is TGTGCCAGCAGTGAACTTTCAACTAATGAAAAACTGTTTTTT. Amino acids: CASSELSTNEKLFF. Full variable domain (outside the CDR3, taken from reference TRBV2 and TRBJ1-4): EPEVTQTPSHQVTQMGQEVILRCVPISNHLYFYWYRQILGQKVEFLVSFYNNEISEKSEIFDDQFSVERPDGSNFTLKIRSTKLEDSAMYFCASSELSTNEKLFFGSGTQLSVL.